This T cell receptor (beta chain) appears in the sequencing data of a study of blood T cell repertoires in COVID-19. About the research overall: Both acute and convalescent COVID-19 samples were obtained from the United States, Italy and Spain. PBMCs, B-cell-depleted T cells, or T cells were the source of the cDNA or gDNA that made up the material.

Seattle patients were enrolled during active infection and followed longitudinally. V was clipped by 4 bases and J by 2 bases; unmatched bases: 5. From germline, CDR1 is SGHDT and CDR2 YYEEEE. CDR3 length: 14 amino acids. Original processing notes: The authors estimated nucleated cell counts from reference gene primer amplification. Clones were read by immunoSEQ multiplex PCR, and TCRdb kept only the in-frame ones, dropping some. Clone size and the V and J calls come from that table; the DNA yielded D and trimming. The sample consists of roughly 410,000 clones, over 75% of them appearing once. The receptor was isolated from a woman aged 40 to 49 with COVID-19, enrolled during active disease. The rearrangement joins TRBV5-6 to TRBJ1-2, with TRBD1 identical over 7 bases. What was sequenced was peripheral blood. The CDR3, as DNA: TGTGCCAGCAGCATGGGACAGCGAAACTATGGCTACACCTTC. The encoded protein is CASSMGQRNYGYTF.